The present TCR beta chain was sequenced within a study of T cells in Graves' hyperthyroidism and ophthalmopathy. General study results and limits: Separation of ophthalmopathy from stable hyperthyroidism was achieved by a 13 V-J model. Ophthalmopathy got predicted by the model a median approximately 6.3 months before its onset.

This clonotype was detected ten times or more. Its antigen remains unidentified. TCR beta CDR3 regions were amplified from RNA transcripts. HTBI primers drove first-round RT-PCR of the TCR CDR3. TCRdb called the multiplex PCR reads again in MiXCR, with one record for every CDR3 protein. The sample includes some 300,000 distinct CDR3 sequences, approximately 12% of them seen just once. The V end lost 4 bases, the J end lost 5 bases, and 15 bases lay between the germline ends. Germline lookup yields CDR1 DFQATT and CDR2 SNEGSKA (reference sequence). This CDR3 comprises 13 residues. The sample taken for sequencing was blood. The chain joins TRBV20-1 to TRBJ2-7; D might be TRBD1 (5 bases). The clonotype comes from a woman aged 25-40 years with Graves' hyperthyroidism that later progressed to Graves' ophthalmopathy. This CDR3 is CSATDRGIDEQYF. As DNA, the CDR3 is TGCAGTGCTACTGACAGAGGCATCGACGAGCAGTACTTC.